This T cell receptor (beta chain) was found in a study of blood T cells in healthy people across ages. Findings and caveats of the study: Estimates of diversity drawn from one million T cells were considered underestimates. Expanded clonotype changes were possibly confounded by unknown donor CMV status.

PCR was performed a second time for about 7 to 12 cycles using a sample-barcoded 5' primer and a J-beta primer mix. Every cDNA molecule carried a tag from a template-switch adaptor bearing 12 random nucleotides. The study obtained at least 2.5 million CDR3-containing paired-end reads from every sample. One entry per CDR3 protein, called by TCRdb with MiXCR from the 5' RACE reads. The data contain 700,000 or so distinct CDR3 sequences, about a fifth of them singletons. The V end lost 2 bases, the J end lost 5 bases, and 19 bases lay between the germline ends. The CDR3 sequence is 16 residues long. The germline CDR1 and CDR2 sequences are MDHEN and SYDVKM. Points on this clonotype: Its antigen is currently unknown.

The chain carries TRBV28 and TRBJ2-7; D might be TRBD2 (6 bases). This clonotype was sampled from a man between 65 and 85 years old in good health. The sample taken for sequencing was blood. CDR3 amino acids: CASSLNPAGHSNEQYF. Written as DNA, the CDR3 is TGTGCCAGCAGTTTAAATCCAGCGGGCCATTCGAACGAGCAGTACTTC.